These 7 T cell receptor beta chains originate from one sample sequenced in a study of response to subunit inactivated influenza vaccine (dated by TCRdb to the late 2010s). The library was produced with RT-PCR. Instrument on record: Illumina HiSeq 2500. Clones were called with MiXCR by TCRdb after fastp trimmed the public reads at Q25, and only in-frame beta chains were retained. Rows matching on CDR3 protein sequence are summarized as one entry with the most common DNA and genes. The sample data list 600,000 to 850,000 distinct CDR3 sequences, and 13% to 15% of these were observed just once. The ten largest make up about 7.6% of the sample. This specimen consisted of PBMCs from blood, obtained 14 to 15 days before vaccination. The receptor set was obtained from a man aged 50 to 59 who received an inactivated influenza vaccine. Donor details come from another sample of the same person, matched by shared clones.

This clonotype has more than one count but fewer than ten. The J gene is TRBJ2-5, the V gene TRBV28; 11 nucleotides line up with TRBD2. Germline V gene lookup returns CDR1 MDHEN and CDR2 SYDVKM. Losses at the gene ends were 4 bases for V and 3 bases for J; bases not matched to a gene: 4. This CDR3 spans 15 amino acids. CDR3 sequence reads: CASSSEGLAEETQYF. DNA for the CDR3: TGTGCCAGCAGTTCCGAGGGACTAGCGGAAGAGACCCAGTACTTC.

This clonotype has a handful of counts. The J gene is TRBJ1-4, the V gene TRBV7-2; D possibly corresponds to TRBD1 (5 bases). The V end lost 1 base, the J end lost 5 bases, and 11 bases lay between the germline ends. Germline V gene sequence: CDR1 SGHTA, CDR2 FQGNSA. The CDR3 contains 15 residues. DNA for the CDR3: TGTGCCAGCAGCTTAGGCGGGACGGGGAATGAAAAACTGTTTTTT. Its protein product is CASSLGGTGNEKLFF.

The chain carries TRBV5-4 and TRBJ2-3; D is unclear. Trimming cost V 1 base and J 9 bases, with 9 bases left between them. The CDR3 runs 12 residues. Per the germline V gene, CDR1 is SGHNT and CDR2 is YYREEE (reference sequence). CDR3 in amino acids: CASSLMGNTQYF. In DNA form, the CDR3 reads TGTGCCAGCAGCTTGATGGGGAACACGCAGTATTTT.

CDR3 region: CSASGGGYNEQFF. In DNA form, the CDR3 reads TGCAGTGCTAGTGGGGGGGGATACAATGAGCAGTTCTTC. This rearrangement joins TRBV20-1 to TRBJ2-1; 7 nucleotides match TRBD2. The germline CDR1 and CDR2 sequences are DFQATT and SNEGSKA (reference sequence). The trim removed 3 bases at V and 4 bases at J, leaving 3 bases unmatched. The CDR3 covers 13 residues.

This rearrangement joins TRBV6-2 or TRBV6-3 to TRBJ1-1; D may be TRBD1 (6 bases). CDR3 size: 14 residues. CDR1 MNHEY and CDR2 SVGEGT come from the germline V gene. The germline V and J ends were trimmed by 8 bases and 4 bases, with 17 bases remaining between them. The DNA for the CDR3 is TGTGCCAGCGCGAACAGGGAGTGGGGCACTGAAGCTTTCTTT. Its protein product is CASANREWGTEAFF.

This clonotype came up a few times. The J gene is TRBJ2-1, the V gene TRBV18; 13 positions agree with TRBD2. Trimming at V came to 3 bases and at J to 10 bases, leaving 24 bases not matched to a gene. Germline loops: CDR1 KGHSH, CDR2 LQKENI. The CDR3 totals 21 residues. The CDR3 sequence: CASSPLQGGTSGNKKRSEQFF. CDR3 DNA: TGTGCCAGCTCACCTCTACAGGGGGGGACTAGCGGGAACAAGAAGCGTAGCGAGCAGTTCTTC.

This rearrangement joins TRBV4-3 to TRBJ2-2; D unclear. Per germline, CDR1 LGHNA and CDR2 YSLEER. The CDR3 extends over 15 amino acids. V was pared by 1 base and J by 3 bases, with 9 bases between. The CDR3 coding sequence is TGCGCCAGCAGCCAAGTAGATCGGGACACCGGGGAGCTGTTTTTT. This translates into CASSQVDRDTGELFF.